This T cell receptor (beta chain) came from a study of blood T cell repertoires in COVID-19. Looking at the study overall: Samples representing acute and convalescent COVID-19 were sourced from the United States, Italy and Spain. Nucleic acid was either cDNA or gDNA, and it came from T cells, B-cell-depleted T cells, or PBMCs.

Seattle patients were enrolled while actively infected and followed longitudinally. Authors' data handling: Amplification of reference gene primers was used by the study to estimate nucleated cell counts. TCRdb keeps only in-frame clones here, not all; method: immunoSEQ multiplex PCR. The V and J calls and clone size are taken from that table; D and trimming were inferred from the DNA. The sample consists of roughly 70,000 clones, roughly three quarters of them appearing once. The V and J ends lost 3 bases and 4 bases respectively, with 12 bases between them. The CDR3 consists of 14 residues. The germline gives CDR1 MDHEN, CDR2 SYDVKM.

The TCR was taken from a man aged 65 to 85 with COVID-19, enrolled during active disease. The gene calls are TRBV28 and TRBJ1-2; D is unresolved. The specimen was peripheral blood. CDR3 in DNA: TGTGCCAGCAGTTTTGGTCGGGGTTCCTATGGCTACACCTTC. This translates into CASSFGRGSYGYTF.